Listed below are T cell receptor beta chains from one sample, sequenced in a study of beta chain features in type 1 diabetes. Method: immunoSEQ multiplex PCR; TCRdb's copy keeps in-frame clones and lacks some. The sample lists 130,000 or so clones, 9% to 9.5% occurring once. The specimen was central memory CD4+ T cells from blood. The source of these receptors is a man aged 18 to 29 in good health. CDR3s include the opening cysteine and the closing phenylalanine or tryptophan. A D gene is named only where the DNA matches it firmly. Expanded clones are given a class, and other clones once, few, many or no size at all.

CDR3 protein,CDR3 DNA,J gene,D gene,V gene,CDR3 length,clone size
CASSQVGDSWSPLHF,TGCGCCAGCAGCCAAGTAGGGGACAGCTGGTCACCCCTCCACTTT,TRBJ1-6,TRBD1,TRBV4-3,15,few
CASSRGGALDTQYF,TGTGCCAGCAGTCGCGGGGGGGCCCTAGATACGCAGTATTTT,TRBJ2-3,TRBD2,TRBV14,14,few
CASSPKGTSGDYRSYNEQFF,TGTGCCAGCAGCCCGAAAGGGACTAGCGGGGACTACCGCTCCTACAATGAGCAGTTCTTC,TRBJ2-1,TRBD2,TRBV4-2,20,few
CASSQLREDNYGYTF,TGCGCCAGCAGCCAACTTCGTGAGGATAACTATGGCTACACCTTC,TRBJ1-2,-,TRBV4-3,15,-
CASSKRTVGYTGELFF,TGTGCCAGCAGCAAGAGGACTGTAGGGTACACCGGGGAGCTGTTTTTT,TRBJ2-2,-,TRBV7-2,16,few
CSVVWTGGDSNQPQHF,TGCAGCGTTGTATGGACAGGGGGGGATAGCAATCAGCCCCAGCATTTT,TRBJ1-5,TRBD1,TRBV29-1,16,-
CASSKGLAGGFNTQYF,TGTGCCAGCAGCAAGGGACTAGCGGGGGGGTTTAATACGCAGTATTTT,TRBJ2-3,TRBD2,TRBV9,16,-
CASAGQSSYNSPLHF,TGTGCCAGCGCGGGGCAGAGCTCCTATAATTCACCCCTCCACTTT,TRBJ1-6,-,TRBV2,15,-
CASSFNRVYEQYF,TGTGCCAGCAGCTTCAACAGGGTCTACGAGCAGTACTTC,TRBJ2-7,-,TRBV7-9,13,-
CASGKGGSRAQYF,TGTGCCAGCGGGAAGGGAGGTTCGAGGGCGCAGTATTTT,TRBJ2-3,-,TRBV9,13,-
CASSLTSGGYNEQFF,TGTGCCAGCAGCTTAACTAGCGGGGGGTACAATGAGCAGTTCTTC,TRBJ2-1,TRBD2,TRBV7-3,15,few
CASSLARTGSNQPQHF,TGTGCCAGCAGTTTGGCTCGGACAGGTAGCAATCAGCCCCAGCATTTT,TRBJ1-5,TRBD1,TRBV27,16,few
CASSPTQGETQYF,TGTGCCAGCAGCCCAACACAGGGAGAGACCCAGTACTTC,TRBJ2-5,-,TRBV7-9,13,-
CASSPTIGLAGEETQYF,TGTGCCAGTAGTCCAACTATCGGACTAGCGGGGGAAGAGACCCAGTACTTC,TRBJ2-5,TRBD2,TRBV19,17,few
CASSARTGGGYTF,TGTGCCAGCAGCGCCCGGACAGGGGGCGGCTACACCTTC,TRBJ1-2,TRBD1,TRBV7-2,13,few
CSVEEPGQGRVGYTF,TGCAGCGTTGAAGAACCGGGACAGGGCAGGGTTGGCTACACCTTC,TRBJ1-2,TRBD1,TRBV29-1,15,few
CSAGPAGQETQYF,TGCAGCGCCGGCCCCGCCGGGCAAGAGACCCAGTACTTC,TRBJ2-5,-,TRBV29-1,13,few
CASRYTRVNTGELFF,TGTGCCAGCAGATACACCAGGGTGAACACCGGGGAGCTGTTTTTT,TRBJ2-2,-,TRBV2,15,few
CASSLVQLSPGELFF,TGTGCCAGCAGTTTAGTACAGCTCTCCCCCGGGGAGCTGTTTTTT,TRBJ2-2,-,TRBV28,15,few
CSVGGGSGAYNEQFF,TGCAGCGTTGGTGGGGGCTCCGGCGCTTACAATGAGCAGTTCTTC,TRBJ2-1,-,TRBV29-1,15,few
CASSPGRGEKLFF,TGTGCCAGCAGCCCTGGAAGGGGAGAAAAACTGTTTTTT,TRBJ1-4,-,TRBV4-2,13,-
CASSAASGLAGARSYNEQFF,TGTGCCAGCAGCGCGGCGTCCGGACTAGCGGGGGCTCGATCCTACAATGAGCAGTTCTTC,TRBJ2-1,TRBD2,TRBV11-3,20,few
CASTDRWGGYTF,TGTGCCAGTACCGACAGGTGGGGTGGCTACACCTTC,TRBJ1-2,-,TRBV19,12,-
CASRSSDISSIKFF,TGTGCCAGCAGGAGTTCTGACATATCGTCTATCAAGTTCTTC,TRBJ2-1,-,TRBV6-5,14,-
CASSYRRGLPYNEQFF,TGTGCCAGCAGCTACCGACGGGGTTTACCCTACAATGAGCAGTTCTTC,TRBJ2-1,-,TRBV27,16,few
CASSPGQGAGQPQHF,TGTGCCAGCAGTCCCGGACAGGGGGCTGGTCAGCCCCAGCATTTT,TRBJ1-5,TRBD1,TRBV28,15,few
CASREPTSYEQYF,TGTGCCAGCAGGGAGCCCACAAGCTACGAGCAGTACTTC,TRBJ2-7,-,TRBV6-5,13,once
CASSLEEGSPLHF,TGTGCCAGCAGCTTAGAGGAGGGTTCACCCCTCCACTTT,TRBJ1-6,-,TRBV7-2,13,few
CASSPRPGQGGSDYGYTF,TGTGCCAGCAGCCCAAGACCGGGACAGGGAGGCTCGGACTATGGCTACACCTTC,TRBJ1-2,TRBD1,TRBV7-9,18,-
CASSQTGQLEQYF,TGTGCCAGCTCACAAACGGGACAGCTCGAGCAGTACTTC,TRBJ2-7,TRBD1,TRBV18,13,-
CASSPKATSRYF,TGTGCCAGCTCACCAAAGGCCACCTCTAGGTATTTT,TRBJ2-3,-,TRBV18,12,many
CASSESAGQGSGANVLTF,TGTGCCAGCAGTGAATCGGCGGGACAGGGCTCTGGGGCCAACGTCCTGACTTTC,TRBJ2-6,TRBD1,TRBV25-1,18,-
CASSPLRGFDTIYF,TGTGCCAGCTCACCGCTTAGAGGCTTTGACACCATATATTTT,TRBJ1-3,-,TRBV18,14,-
CASSRTGTSGGKETQYF,TGTGCCAGCAGCAGGACCGGGACTAGCGGGGGCAAGGAGACCCAGTACTTC,TRBJ2-5,TRBD2,TRBV7-2,17,-
CASRNQGQGNQPQHF,TGTGCCAGCCGCAATCAGGGACAGGGCAATCAGCCCCAGCATTTT,TRBJ1-5,TRBD1,TRBV28,15,many
CASSLRSGVTDTQYF,TGTGCCAGCAGCTTGCGGTCAGGGGTTACAGATACGCAGTATTTT,TRBJ2-3,-,TRBV4-2,15,-
CASSYSGATNEKLFF,TGTGCCAGCAGTTATTCAGGGGCAACTAATGAAAAACTGTTTTTT,TRBJ1-4,-,TRBV6-6,15,-
CASRPGDRGYTF,TGTGCCAGCAGACCAGGGGATCGGGGCTACACCTTC,TRBJ1-2,-,TRBV6-5,12,-
CAWNLGQYNEQFF,TGTGCCTGGAACCTCGGACAGTACAATGAGCAGTTCTTC,TRBJ2-1,-,TRBV30,13,few
CASTRLAGTDTQYF,TGTGCCAGCACCCGACTAGCGGGCACAGATACGCAGTATTTT,TRBJ2-3,TRBD2,TRBV27,14,few
CAWTKNTEAFF,TGTGCCTGGACAAAGAACACTGAAGCTTTCTTT,TRBJ1-1,-,TRBV30,11,few
CASSPEPAPNEKLFF,TGTGCCAGCAGCCCCGAGCCCGCCCCAAATGAAAAACTGTTTTTT,TRBJ1-4,-,TRBV5-4,15,-
CASSRYRGNQPQHF,TGTGCCAGCAGTCGTTATAGGGGAAATCAGCCCCAGCATTTT,TRBJ1-5,-,TRBV6-5,14,few
CASSLRQDYGYTF,TGTGCCAGCAGCTTGAGACAGGACTATGGCTACACCTTC,TRBJ1-2,-,TRBV5-4,13,few
CAWSRTVTNYGYTF,TGTGCCTGGAGTCGGACAGTAACTAACTATGGCTACACCTTC,TRBJ1-2,-,TRBV30,14,-
CASSPRGPEKLFF,TGTGCCAGCAGCCCAAGGGGGCCTGAAAAACTGTTTTTT,TRBJ1-4,TRBD1,TRBV11-2,13,few
CASSFGGVGTGELFF,TGTGCCAGCAGCTTCGGCGGGGTGGGCACCGGGGAGCTGTTTTTT,TRBJ2-2,-,TRBV5-4,15,few
CASSVDLENSPLHF,TGTGCCAGCAGCGTAGACCTCGAGAATTCACCCCTCCACTTT,TRBJ1-6,-,TRBV9,14,-
CASSPRLAGGRFPDTQYF,TGTGCCAGCTCACCACGACTAGCGGGGGGGAGATTCCCAGATACGCAGTATTTT,TRBJ2-3,TRBD2,TRBV18,18,-
CASSLLGANVLTF,TGTGCCAGCAGCTTATTAGGGGCCAACGTCCTGACTTTC,TRBJ2-6,-,TRBV7-3,13,-
CASRTGSGNNEQFF,TGTGCCAGCAGGACCGGTAGCGGCAACAATGAGCAGTTCTTC,TRBJ2-1,-,TRBV28,14,many
CATSRDRAGQYF,TGTGCCACCAGCAGAGATCGTGCGGGGCAGTACTTC,TRBJ2-7,-,TRBV15,12,-
CASSRDRAPYEQYF,TGTGCCAGCAGTCGGGACAGGGCCCCCTACGAGCAGTACTTC,TRBJ2-7,TRBD1,TRBV6-5,14,-